What follows are 21 T cell receptor beta chains derived from one specimen sequenced in a study of CD8 T cells in Susac syndrome. RNA amounts of roughly 0.45 to 1 ug underwent reverse transcription with random hexamers. A single record per CDR3 protein comes from TCRdb applying MiXCR to the immunoSEQ multiplex PCR reads. The table includes 150,000 or so distinct CDR3 sequences, about 91% detected once. Source material: CD4+ T cells from PBMCs. These receptors originate from a human donor in good health.

This chain links TRBV29-1 with TRBJ2-2, with D perhaps TRBD1 or TRBD2 (5 bases each). Deletions cut 6 bases from V and 5 bases from J, with 16 bases between. The CDR3 sequence is 14 residues long. CDR1 is SQVTM, CDR2 ANQGSEA, per germline. CDR3 coding DNA: TGCAGCGTCGAAAGGGACCTCGGGACCGGGGAGCTGTTTTTT. Protein: CSVERDLGTGELFF.

V usage is TRBV4-3 and J usage is TRBJ1-3; no firm D call. The CDR3 is made up of 15 amino acids. Trimming cost V 8 bases and J 0 bases, with 14 bases left between them. Germline lookup yields CDR1 LGHNA and CDR2 YSLEER. CDR3 nucleotides: TGCGCCAGCCGAGCAGGACCCATCTCTGGAAACACCATATATTTT. Residues: CASRAGPISGNTIYF.

The J gene is TRBJ2-4, the V gene TRBV6-6; 8 bases map to TRBD1. Losses at the gene ends were 1 base for V and 1 base for J; bases not matched to a gene: 3. Looked up from germline, CDR1 is MNHNY and CDR2 is SVGAGI (reference sequence). The CDR3 runs to 16 residues. The CDR3 here is CASSYYRTGAKNIQYF. CDR3 sequence (DNA): TGTGCCAGCAGTTACTATCGGACAGGGGCCAAAAACATTCAGTACTTC.

The chain has TRBV18 and TRBJ2-7; tentative D call: TRBD1 (8 bases). The V and J ends lost 6 bases and 6 bases respectively, with 15 bases between them. CDR3 size: 13 residues. From germline, CDR1 is KGHSH and CDR2 LQKENI. The CDR3 here is CASSQQGGTEQYF. The CDR3 region has the DNA TGTGCCAGCTCCCAACAGGGGGGGACCGAGCAGTACTTC.

The chain links TRBV21-1 to TRBJ2-3; TRBD1 is the table's D call and was not checked against the DNA. TRBV21-1 constitutes a pseudogene. The CDR3 is 14 amino acids. CDR3 amino acids: CASSRTGLTDTQYF. The CDR3 nucleotides read TGTGCCAGCAGCCGGACAGGGCTGACAGATACGCAGTATTTT.

The chain joins TRBV29-1 to TRBJ2-1, with 10 positions matching TRBD2. CDR1 and CDR2 (germline): SQVTM, ANQGSEA. Germline trimming cut 3 bases from V and 3 bases from J; bases unmatched to any gene: 5. The CDR3 spans 15 residues. The CDR3 spells CSVDVSGGIYNEQFF. As DNA, the CDR3 is TGCAGCGTTGACGTTAGCGGGGGGATCTACAATGAGCAGTTCTTC.

This clonotype was seen just once. The chain couples TRBV2 to TRBJ2-7, with 10 bases lining up with TRBD2. The CDR3 runs 15 residues. Germline V gene sequence: CDR1 SNHLY, CDR2 FYNNEI. V dropped 9 bases and J dropped 3; count of bases not matched to a gene: 11. The CDR3: CASSKGASGGYEQYF. The CDR3 nucleotides are TGTGCCAGTTCCAAGGGGGCTAGCGGGGGCTACGAGCAGTACTTC.

V is TRBV3-1 and J is TRBJ2-7; 7 bases agree with TRBD1. The germline V gene encodes CDR1 LGHDT and CDR2 YNNKEL (reference sequence). V lost 5 bases to trimming and J lost 3 bases; unmatched junction nucleotides: 4. This CDR3 region has 13 residues. CDR3 sequence: CASSTTGFYEQYF. Here the CDR3 DNA reads TGTGCCAGCAGCACGACAGGGTTCTACGAGCAGTACTTC.

The rearrangement joins TRBV7-3 to TRBJ2-7, with 10 bases that match TRBD1. V lost 1 base and J lost 5; bases outside the gene matches: 2. Looked up from germline, CDR1 is SGHTA and CDR2 is FQGTGA. The CDR3 runs to 14 residues. The CDR3 DNA sequence: TGTGCCAGCAGCTTAATGGGACAGGGGAACGAGCAGTACTTC. This codes for CASSLMGQGNEQYF.

This CDR3 reads CASSYSIISGNTIYF. DNA of the CDR3: TGTGCCAGCAGTTACTCGATCATCTCTGGAAACACCATATATTTT. The chain has TRBV6-5 and TRBJ1-3; D remains ambiguous. In germline, CDR1 is MNHEY, CDR2 SVGAGI. Trimming took off 0 bases at V and 0 bases at J, with 6 bases between the two ends. The CDR3 length is 15 residues.

The V call is TRBV4-2, the J call TRBJ2-6; TRBD2 is a possible D gene (6 bases). Germline-derived CDR1 and CDR2 are LGHNA and YNFKEQ. Between the trimmed V and J ends, which lost 6 bases and 2 bases, there was a span of 14 bases. This CDR3 spans 16 amino acids. The CDR3 here is CASSLGGTAGANVLTF. In DNA form, the CDR3 reads TGTGCCAGCAGTCTTGGCGGGACGGCTGGGGCCAACGTCCTGACTTTC.

The V gene is TRBV19, the J gene TRBJ1-1; no clear D. This CDR3 spans 14 amino acids. V was shortened by 0 bases and J by 4 bases, with 9 bases between the two germline ends. The germline gives CDR1 LNHDA, CDR2 SQIVND (reference sequence). The CDR3 DNA sequence: TGTGCCAGTAGTATAGAAGAAGGGTCCACTGAAGCTTTCTTT. Translated: CASSIEEGSTEAFF.

This clonotype was counted a few times. The gene calls are TRBV30 and TRBJ1-1, with D hard to call. The V end lost 4 bases, the J end lost 6 bases, and 12 bases lay between the germline ends. The CDR3 loop spans 12 amino acids. Germline CDR1 and CDR2: GTSNPN and SVGIG (reference sequence). Here the CDR3 DNA reads TGTGCCTGGACTCGGGGAAGGGCTGAAGCTTTCTTT. This encodes CAWTRGRAEAFF.

This clonotype is a singleton in its sample. The chain has TRBV28 and TRBJ1-5; TRBD1 is a possible D gene (5 bases). This CDR3 comprises 15 residues. In germline, CDR1 is MDHEN, CDR2 SYDVKM. V lost 1 base to trimming and J lost 3 bases, with 10 bases between them. Here the CDR3 reads CASSLSYRSNQPQHF. The CDR3 region has the DNA TGTGCCAGCAGTTTATCATACAGGTCCAATCAGCCCCAGCATTTT. Full variable domain (outside the CDR3, taken from reference TRBV28 and TRBJ1-5): DVKVTQSSRYLVKRTGEKVFLECVQDMDHENMFWYRQDPGLGLRLIYFSYDVKMKEKGDIPEGYSVSREKKERFSLILESASTNQTSMYLCASSLSYRSNQPQHFGDGTRLSIL.

This chain joins TRBV7-8 and TRBJ1-2; D remains ambiguous. The V gene lost 5 bases and the J gene lost 4 bases, with 11 bases spanning the gap. This CDR3 comprises 13 residues. Germline assignment: CDR1 SGHVS and CDR2 FQNEAQ. The CDR3 loop reads CASSIGRSYGYTF. In DNA, the CDR3 is TGTGCCAGCAGCATCGGACGTAGCTATGGCTACACCTTC. Full variable domain (remainder filled in from reference TRBV7-8 and TRBJ1-2): GAGVSQSPRYKVAKRGQDVALRCDPISGHVSLFWYQQALGQGPEFLTYFQNEAQLDKSGLPSDRFFAERPEGSVSTLKIQRTQQEDSAVYLCASSIGRSYGYTFGSGTRLTVV.

This sequence joins TRBV12-3 or TRBV12-4 and TRBJ2-7; TRBD2 agrees at 12 bases. V shed 3 bases and J 4 bases; nucleotides not matched to a gene: 1. The CDR3 extends over 14 amino acids. The CDR3 nucleotides are TGTGCCAGCAGTTTTACTAGCGGGAGGTACGAGCAGTACTTC. Its protein product is CASSFTSGRYEQYF.

The rearrangement uses TRBV7-2 and TRBJ2-5; no clear D. The CDR3 consists of 15 residues. Germline V gene sequence: CDR1 SGHTA, CDR2 FQGNSA. The germline V and J ends were trimmed by 5 bases and 4 bases, with 17 bases remaining between them. CDR3: CASSPETNRGETQYF. CDR3 nucleotides: TGTGCCAGCAGCCCCGAGACGAATAGAGGAGAGACCCAGTACTTC.

This sequence joins TRBV11-2 and TRBJ1-2; no firm D call. Trimming removed 4 bases from V and 8 bases from J, with 23 bases in between. From germline, CDR1 is SGHAT and CDR2 FQNNGV. The CDR3 is made up of 16 amino acids. Written as DNA, the CDR3 is TGTGCCAGCAGCTCCCTTAGGGCCGACGTCTTGAGCGGCTACACCTTC. It specifies CASSSLRADVLSGYTF.

This chain joins TRBV20-1 and TRBJ1-3, with D possibly matching TRBD1 (5 bases). Germline loops: CDR1 DFQATT, CDR2 SNEGSKA (reference sequence). V lost 0 bases and J 4 bases, leaving 13 bases between the germline ends. The length of the CDR3 is 15 residues. The CDR3 here is CSARDGQGWGNTIYF. The CDR3 DNA follows: TGCAGTGCTAGAGATGGCCAGGGTTGGGGAAACACCATATATTTT.

The chain links TRBV7-6 to TRBJ2-5; 8 bases map to TRBD2. Germline CDR1 reads SGHVS; CDR2 reads FNYEAQ. The CDR3 loop spans 15 amino acids. Unmatched junction bases numbered 11, after V lost 6 bases and J lost 5 bases. CDR3 nucleotides: TGTGCCAGCAGTCCCTTAGCGGGGATAGGGGAGACCCAGTACTTC. Translation gives CASSPLAGIGETQYF.

The table lists this clonotype with a count of one. The CDR3 sequence: CASSVGAVAGKEQYF. In DNA, the CDR3 is TGTGCCAGCAGCGTAGGTGCAGTGGCCGGGAAGGAGCAGTACTTC. The rearrangement joins TRBV9 to TRBJ2-7, with D maybe TRBD2 (5 bases). The CDR3 runs 15 residues. Germline values: CDR1 SGDLS, CDR2 YYNGEE. The V gene lost 0 bases and the J gene lost 7 bases, with 17 bases spanning the gap.